The clone carrying this T cell receptor (beta chain) appeared a single time. This entry is derived from a study of cytomegalovirus exposure and HLA in healthy donors. Clones were read by immunoSEQ multiplex PCR, and TCRdb kept only the in-frame ones, dropping some. The data contain some 350,000 clones, around 90% of them seen just once; the ten biggest clones take up 1.2%. Germline assignment: CDR1 SGDLS and CDR2 YYNGEE. V was cut by 6 bases and J by 1 base, with 10 bases left in between. This CDR3 comprises 13 residues. The clonotype was recovered from a woman younger than 45 in good health and CMV-seropositive. V and J are TRBV9 and TRBJ1-1, with D possibly being TRBD1 (5 bases). Input material: PBMCs. The CDR3 spells CASNEGKNTEAFF. As DNA, the CDR3 is TGTGCCAGCAACGAGGGGAAGAACACTGAAGCTTTCTTT.